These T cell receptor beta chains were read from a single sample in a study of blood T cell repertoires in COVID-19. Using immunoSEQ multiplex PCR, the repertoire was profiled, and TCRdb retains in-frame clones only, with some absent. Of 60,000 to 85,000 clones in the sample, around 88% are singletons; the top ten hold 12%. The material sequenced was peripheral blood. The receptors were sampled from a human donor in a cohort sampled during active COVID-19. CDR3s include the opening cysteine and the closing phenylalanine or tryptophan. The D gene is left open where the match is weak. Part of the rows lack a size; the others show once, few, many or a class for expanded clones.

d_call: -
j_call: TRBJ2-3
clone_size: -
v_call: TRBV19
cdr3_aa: CASSMGWTNPTDTQYF
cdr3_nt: TGTGCCAGTAGTATGGGCTGGACTAACCCAACAGATACGCAGTATTTT

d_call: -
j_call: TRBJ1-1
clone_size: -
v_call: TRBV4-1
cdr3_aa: CASSLARGTEAFF
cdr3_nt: TGCGCCAGCAGCCTCGCCCGAGGCACTGAAGCTTTCTTT

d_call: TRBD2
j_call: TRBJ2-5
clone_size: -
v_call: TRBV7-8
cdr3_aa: CASSGLAGGETQYF
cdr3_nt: TGTGCCAGCAGCGGGCTAGCGGGGGGAGAGACCCAGTACTTC

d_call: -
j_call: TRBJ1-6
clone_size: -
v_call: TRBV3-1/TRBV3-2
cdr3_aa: CASSQLGGSSGNSPLHF
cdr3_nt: TGTGCCAGCAGCCAACTAGGCGGGTCCTCCGGTAATTCACCCCTCCACTTT

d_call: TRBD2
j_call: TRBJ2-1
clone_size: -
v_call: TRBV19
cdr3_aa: CASSPWRSGGAGEQFF
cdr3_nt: TGTGCCAGTAGCCCCTGGCGGAGCGGGGGGGCCGGGGAGCAGTTCTTC

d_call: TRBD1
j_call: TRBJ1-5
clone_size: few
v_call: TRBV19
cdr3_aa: CASSKGTGRGNQPQHF
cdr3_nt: TGTGCCAGTAGTAAGGGGACAGGGAGGGGAAATCAGCCCCAGCATTTT

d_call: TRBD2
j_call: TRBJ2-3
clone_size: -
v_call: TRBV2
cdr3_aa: CASSAWASGGGVAQYF
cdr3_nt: TGTGCCAGCAGTGCCTGGGCTAGCGGGGGCGGGGTGGCGCAGTATTTT

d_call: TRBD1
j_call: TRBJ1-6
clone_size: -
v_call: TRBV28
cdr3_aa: CASSFFSRQGGSYNSPLHF
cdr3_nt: TGTGCCAGCAGTTTTTTTTCCCGACAGGGAGGCTCCTATAATTCACCCCTCCACTTT

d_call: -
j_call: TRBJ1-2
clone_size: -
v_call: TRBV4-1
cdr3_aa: CASSQSGMSANYGYTF
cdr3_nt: TGCGCCAGCAGCCAATCGGGTATGTCGGCTAACTATGGCTACACCTTC

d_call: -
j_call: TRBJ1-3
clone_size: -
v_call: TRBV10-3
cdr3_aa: CAISPAGNTIYF
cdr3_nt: TGTGCCATCAGCCCCGCGGGAAACACCATATATTTT

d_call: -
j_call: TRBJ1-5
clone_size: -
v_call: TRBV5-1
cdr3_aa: CASSPGYGSNQPQHF
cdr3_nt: TGCGCCAGCAGCCCGGGGTATGGCAGCAATCAGCCCCAGCATTTT

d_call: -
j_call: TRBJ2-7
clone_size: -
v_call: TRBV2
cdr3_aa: CASSEGGREDEQYF
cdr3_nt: TGTGCCAGCAGTGAAGGGGGGCGCGAGGACGAGCAGTACTTC

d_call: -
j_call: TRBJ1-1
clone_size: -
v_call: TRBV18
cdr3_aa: CASSPTLGPNTEAFF
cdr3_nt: TGTGCCAGCTCACCAACTTTGGGCCCGAACACTGAAGCTTTCTTT

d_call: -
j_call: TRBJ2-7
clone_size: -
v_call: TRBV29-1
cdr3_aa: CSVEDFDEQYF
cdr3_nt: TGCAGCGTTGAAGATTTCGACGAGCAGTACTTC

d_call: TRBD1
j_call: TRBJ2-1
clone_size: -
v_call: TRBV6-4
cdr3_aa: CASTPATGGGGNEQFF
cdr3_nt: TGTGCCAGCACCCCGGCAACAGGGGGCGGGGGCAATGAGCAGTTCTTC

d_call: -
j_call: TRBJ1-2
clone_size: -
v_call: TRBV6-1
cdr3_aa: CASSEAPQRYSYGYTF
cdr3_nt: TGTGCCAGCAGTGAAGCGCCCCAAAGATATAGCTATGGCTACACCTTC

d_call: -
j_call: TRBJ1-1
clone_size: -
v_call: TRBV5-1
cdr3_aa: CASSLEAELNTEAFF
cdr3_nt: TGCGCCAGCAGCTTGGAAGCGGAACTGAACACTGAAGCTTTCTTT

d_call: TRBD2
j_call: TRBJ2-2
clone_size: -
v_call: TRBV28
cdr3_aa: CASSLWALAGGPGELFF
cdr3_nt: TGTGCCAGCAGTTTATGGGCGCTAGCGGGGGGGCCCGGGGAGCTGTTTTTT

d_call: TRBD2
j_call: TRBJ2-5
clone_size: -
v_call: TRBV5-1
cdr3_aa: CASSLKLAGGQETQYF
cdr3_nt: TGCGCCAGCAGCTTGAAACTAGCGGGGGGGCAAGAGACCCAGTACTTC

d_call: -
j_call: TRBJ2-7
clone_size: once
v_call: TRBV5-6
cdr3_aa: CASSSSGEQYF
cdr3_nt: TGTGCCAGCAGTTCCTCCGGCGAGCAGTACTTC

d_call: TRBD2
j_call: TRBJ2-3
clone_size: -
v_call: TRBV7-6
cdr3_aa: CASSSGLAGDLDTQYF
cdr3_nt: TGTGCCAGCAGCTCGGGACTAGCGGGGGACTTAGATACGCAGTATTTT

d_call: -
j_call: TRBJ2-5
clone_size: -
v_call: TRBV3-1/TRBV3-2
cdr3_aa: CASSQYGKGDQETQYF
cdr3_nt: TGTGCCAGCAGCCAATATGGCAAGGGGGATCAAGAGACCCAGTACTTC

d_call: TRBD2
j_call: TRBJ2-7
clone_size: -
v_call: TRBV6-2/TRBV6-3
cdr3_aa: CASSRSTSGALEQYF
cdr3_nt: TGTGCCAGCAGTCGTTCCACTAGCGGAGCCCTGGAGCAGTACTTC

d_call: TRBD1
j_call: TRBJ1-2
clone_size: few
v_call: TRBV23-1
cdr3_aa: CASSRTGGYGYTF
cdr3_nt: TGCGCCAGCAGCCGGACAGGGGGCTATGGCTACACCTTC

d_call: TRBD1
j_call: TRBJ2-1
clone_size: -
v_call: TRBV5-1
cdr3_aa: CASSLQGANNEQFF
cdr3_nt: TGCGCCAGCAGCTTGCAGGGGGCGAACAATGAGCAGTTCTTC

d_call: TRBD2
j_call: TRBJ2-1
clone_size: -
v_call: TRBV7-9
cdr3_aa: CASSPTSGVYEQFF
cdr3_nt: TGTGCCAGCAGCCCGACTAGCGGGGTCTATGAGCAGTTCTTC

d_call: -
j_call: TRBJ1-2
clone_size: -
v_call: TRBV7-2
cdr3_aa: CASSLSREQGYTF
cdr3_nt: TGTGCCAGCAGCTTAAGCCGGGAACAGGGCTACACCTTC

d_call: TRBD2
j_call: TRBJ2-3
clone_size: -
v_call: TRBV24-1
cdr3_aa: CATSDLPGLAGGIDTQYF
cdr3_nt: TGTGCCACCAGTGATTTGCCGGGACTAGCGGGGGGGATAGATACGCAGTATTTT

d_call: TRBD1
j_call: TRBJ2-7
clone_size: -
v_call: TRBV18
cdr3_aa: CASSPPQGATSEQYF
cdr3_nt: TGTGCCAGCTCACCACCCCAGGGGGCGACCTCCGAGCAGTACTTC

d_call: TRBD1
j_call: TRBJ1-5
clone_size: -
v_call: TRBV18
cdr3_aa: CASSRGTGVTSNQPQHF
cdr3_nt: TGTGCCAGCTCTCGGGGGACAGGGGTAACGAGCAATCAGCCCCAGCATTTT

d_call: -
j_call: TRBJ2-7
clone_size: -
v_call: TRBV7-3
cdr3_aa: CASSVAGGTFYEQYF
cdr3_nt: TGTGCCAGCAGCGTAGCAGGGGGGACCTTCTACGAGCAGTACTTC

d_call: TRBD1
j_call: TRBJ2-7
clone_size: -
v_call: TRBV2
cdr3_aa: CASSPIPGQGRF
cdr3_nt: TGTGCCAGCAGTCCAATACCGGGACAGGGTCGCTTC

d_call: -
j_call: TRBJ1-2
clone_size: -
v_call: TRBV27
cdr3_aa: CASSLYGARGYTF
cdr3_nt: TGTGCCAGCAGTTTATATGGGGCGCGTGGCTACACCTTC

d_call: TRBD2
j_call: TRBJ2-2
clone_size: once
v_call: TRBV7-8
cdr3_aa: CASSKLAGAGGELFF
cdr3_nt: TGTGCCAGCAGCAAACTAGCGGGGGCGGGCGGGGAGCTGTTTTTT

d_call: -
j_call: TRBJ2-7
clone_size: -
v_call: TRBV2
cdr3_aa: CASSVSYEQYF
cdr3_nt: TGTGCCAGCAGTGTGTCTTACGAGCAGTACTTC

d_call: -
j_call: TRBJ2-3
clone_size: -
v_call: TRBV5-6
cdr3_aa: CASSLGGQGLITDTQYF
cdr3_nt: TGTGCCAGCAGCTTGGGGGGGCAGGGGCTTATCACAGATACGCAGTATTTT

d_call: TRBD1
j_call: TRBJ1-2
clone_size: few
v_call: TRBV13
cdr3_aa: CASSLKAGGAYFGGYTF
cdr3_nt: TGTGCCAGCAGCTTAAAGGCAGGGGGCGCCTATTTCGGGGGCTACACCTTC

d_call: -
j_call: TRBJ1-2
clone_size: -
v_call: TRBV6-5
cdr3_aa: CASSYTGNYGYTF
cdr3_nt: TGTGCCAGCAGTTACACGGGAAACTATGGCTACACCTTC

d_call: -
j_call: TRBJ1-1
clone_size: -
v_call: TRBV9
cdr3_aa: CASSVVPGMNTEAFF
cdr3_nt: TGTGCCAGCAGCGTAGTTCCAGGGATGAACACTGAAGCTTTCTTT

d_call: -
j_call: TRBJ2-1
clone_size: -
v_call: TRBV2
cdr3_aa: CASRGGEPYNEQFF
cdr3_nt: TGTGCCAGCAGAGGAGGGGAGCCCTACAATGAGCAGTTCTTC

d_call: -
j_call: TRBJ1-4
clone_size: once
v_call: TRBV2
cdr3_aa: CASRRDINEKLFF
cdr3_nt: TGTGCCAGCAGACGGGACATTAATGAAAAACTGTTTTTT

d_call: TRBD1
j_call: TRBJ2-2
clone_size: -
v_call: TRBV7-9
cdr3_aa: CASSLAGTGRDTGELFF
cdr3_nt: TGTGCCAGCAGCTTAGCTGGGACAGGGCGGGACACCGGGGAGCTGTTTTTT

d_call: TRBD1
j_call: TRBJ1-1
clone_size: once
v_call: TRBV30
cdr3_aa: CAWSAGQLNTEAFF
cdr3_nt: TGTGCCTGGAGTGCGGGACAGTTGAACACTGAAGCTTTCTTT

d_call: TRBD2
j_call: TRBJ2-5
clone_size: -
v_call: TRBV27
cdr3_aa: CASSPGTSGGGGETQYF
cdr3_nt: TGTGCCAGCAGTCCCGGGACTAGCGGGGGGGGAGGGGAGACCCAGTACTTC

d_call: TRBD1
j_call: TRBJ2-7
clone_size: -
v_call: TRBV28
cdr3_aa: CASIPTGGKQYF
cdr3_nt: TGTGCCAGCATCCCCACAGGGGGCAAGCAGTACTTC

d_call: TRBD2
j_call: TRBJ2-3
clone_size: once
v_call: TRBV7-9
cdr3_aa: CASSQARRGAHTQYF
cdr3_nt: TGTGCCAGCAGCCAGGCAAGGCGGGGGGCCCATACGCAGTATTTT

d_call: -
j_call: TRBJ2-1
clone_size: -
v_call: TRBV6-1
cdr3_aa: CASSARFLTSSYNEQFF
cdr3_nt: TGTGCCAGCAGTGCTCGGTTTTTGACTAGCTCCTACAATGAGCAGTTCTTC

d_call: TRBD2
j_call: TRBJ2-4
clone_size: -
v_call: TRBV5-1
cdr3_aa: CASSLGTSGTNIQYF
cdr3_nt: TGCGCCAGCAGCTTGGGGACTAGCGGGACAAACATTCAGTACTTC

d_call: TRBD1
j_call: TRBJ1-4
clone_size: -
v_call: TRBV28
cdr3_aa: CASSRTQGAGEKLFF
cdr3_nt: TGTGCCAGCAGTCGGACACAGGGGGCGGGTGAAAAACTGTTTTTT

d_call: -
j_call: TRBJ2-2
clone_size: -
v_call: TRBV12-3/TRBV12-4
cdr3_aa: CASSLAGAGELFF
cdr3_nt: TGTGCCAGCAGTTTGGCAGGGGCTGGGGAGCTGTTTTTT

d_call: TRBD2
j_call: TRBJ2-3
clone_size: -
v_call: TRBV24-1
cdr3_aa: CANWTSGGSTDTQYF
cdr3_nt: TGTGCCAATTGGACTAGCGGGGGTAGCACAGATACGCAGTATTTT

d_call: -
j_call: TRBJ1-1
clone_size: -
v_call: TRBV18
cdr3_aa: CASSPPTGNTEAFF
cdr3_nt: TGTGCCAGCTCACCCCCGACGGGTAACACTGAAGCTTTCTTT

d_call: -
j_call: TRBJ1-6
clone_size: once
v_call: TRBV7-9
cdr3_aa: CASSLVPSSYNSPLHF
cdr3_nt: TGTGCCAGCAGCTTAGTCCCCAGCTCCTATAATTCACCCCTCCACTTT

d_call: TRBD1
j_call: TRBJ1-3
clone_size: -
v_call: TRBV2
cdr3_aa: CASSEDRAGNTIYF
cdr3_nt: TGTGCCAGCAGTGAGGACAGGGCTGGAAACACCATATATTTT

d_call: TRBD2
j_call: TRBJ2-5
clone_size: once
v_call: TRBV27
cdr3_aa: CASSRLAAEETQYF
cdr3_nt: TGTGCCAGCAGCCGACTAGCGGCCGAAGAGACCCAGTACTTC

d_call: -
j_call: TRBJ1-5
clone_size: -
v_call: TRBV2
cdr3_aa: CASSENRPNQPQHF
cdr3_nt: TGTGCCAGCAGTGAAAACAGGCCCAATCAGCCCCAGCATTTT

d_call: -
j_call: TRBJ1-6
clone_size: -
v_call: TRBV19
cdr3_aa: CASSPGLMNSPLHF
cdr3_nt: TGTGCCAGTAGCCCGGGACTGATGAATTCACCCCTCCACTTT

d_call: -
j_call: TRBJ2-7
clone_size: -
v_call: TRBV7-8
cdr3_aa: CASSSAEDYEQYF
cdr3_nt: TGTGCCAGCAGCTCCGCAGAGGATTACGAGCAGTACTTC

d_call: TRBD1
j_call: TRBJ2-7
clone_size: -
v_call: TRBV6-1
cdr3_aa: CASSEGAGTGEIF
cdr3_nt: TGTGCCAGCAGTGAAGGGGCCGGGACAGGGGAGATCTTC

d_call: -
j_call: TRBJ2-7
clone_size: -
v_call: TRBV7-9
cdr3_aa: CASSLLLEQYF
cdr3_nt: TGTGCCAGCAGCTTACTACTCGAACAGTACTTC